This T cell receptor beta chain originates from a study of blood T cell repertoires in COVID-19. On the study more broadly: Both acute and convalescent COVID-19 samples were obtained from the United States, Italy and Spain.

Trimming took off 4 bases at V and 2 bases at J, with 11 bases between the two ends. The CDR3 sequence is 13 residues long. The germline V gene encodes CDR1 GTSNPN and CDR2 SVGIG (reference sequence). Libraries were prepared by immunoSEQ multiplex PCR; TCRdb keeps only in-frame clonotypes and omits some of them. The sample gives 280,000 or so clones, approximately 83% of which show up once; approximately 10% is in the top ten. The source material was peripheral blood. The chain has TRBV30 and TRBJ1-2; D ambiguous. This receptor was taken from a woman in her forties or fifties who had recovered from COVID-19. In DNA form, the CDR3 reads TGTGCCTGGAAACTCGGCGGGAACTATGGCTACACCTTC. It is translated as CAWKLGGNYGYTF.